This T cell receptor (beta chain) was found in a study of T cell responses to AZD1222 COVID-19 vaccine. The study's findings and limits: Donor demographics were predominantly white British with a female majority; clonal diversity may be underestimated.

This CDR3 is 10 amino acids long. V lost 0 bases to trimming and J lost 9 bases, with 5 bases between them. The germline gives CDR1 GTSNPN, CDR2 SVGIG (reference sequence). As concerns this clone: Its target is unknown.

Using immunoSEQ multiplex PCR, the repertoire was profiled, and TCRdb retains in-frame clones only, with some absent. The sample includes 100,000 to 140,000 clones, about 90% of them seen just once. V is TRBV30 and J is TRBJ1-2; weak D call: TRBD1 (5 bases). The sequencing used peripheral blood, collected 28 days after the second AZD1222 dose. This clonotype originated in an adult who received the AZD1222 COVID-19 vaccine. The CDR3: CAWSVDSYTF. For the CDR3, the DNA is TGTGCCTGGAGTGTGGACAGCTACACCTTC.